This T cell receptor (beta chain) stems from a study of CD8+ T cells in alopecia areata. This clone was found once. The sample holds other DNA sequences that translate to the same CDR3. The authors extracted RNA and reverse transcribed it into cDNA as the sequencing template. Repertoires were generated with immunoSEQ multiplex PCR, while TCRdb's copy carries only in-frame clones and drops some. The sample holds 150,000 to 200,000 clones, 55% to 65% seen once. CDR1 is SQVTM, CDR2 ANQGSEA, per germline. Trimming pared 2 bases from V and 1 base from J, leaving 2 bases between. CDR3 length equals 11 residues.

The chain carries TRBV29-1 and TRBJ1-1, with unresolved D. This clonotype originated in a human donor in good health. What was sequenced was CD4+ T cells sorted from blood. In DNA form, the CDR3 reads TGCAGCGTTGAACCGAACACTGAAGCTTTCTTT. Translation: CSVEPNTEAFF.